This TCR beta chain comes out of a study of OX40 agonist ivuxolimab in advanced cancers. Across the study: Patients were treated with ivuxolimab, an agonistic anti-OX40 (CD134) antibody. At roughly 83% male, the cohort had a mean age of around 56 years, ranging from about 20 to 79.

Measured with immunoSEQ multiplex PCR; TCRdb has only the in-frame clones, and not every one. The sample includes 43,000 or so clones, roughly 85% of them seen just once. Study outcomes and limitations: CD8+ T cells showed, on average, more clonal expansion than CD4+ cells.

About this clone: Its specificity is not known.

Germline trimming cut 4 bases from V and 5 bases from J; bases unmatched to any gene: 13. The CDR3 runs to 16 residues. Germline CDR1 reads MGHRA; CDR2 reads YSYEKL. The sample was CD4+ or CD8+ T cells sorted from blood, taken in a trial of the OX40 agonist ivuxolimab. V and J are TRBV4-1 and TRBJ1-2, with 7 nucleotides matching TRBD1. This TCR was recovered from an adult with an advanced solid tumor such as melanoma, head and neck, liver or kidney cancer. CDR3: CASSPFLQGTGYGYTF. CDR3 bases: TGCGCCAGCAGCCCGTTCCTACAGGGGACGGGTTATGGCTACACCTTC.